The 5 T cell receptor beta chains reported below all come from one sample, sequenced in a study of cytomegalovirus exposure and HLA in healthy donors. Assay: immunoSEQ multiplex PCR; the TCRdb copy retains only in-frame clones and omits some. Of 150,000 to 200,000 clones listed, roughly nine tenths are singletons. The specimen was PBMCs. The source is a man between 18 and 35 years old in good health and CMV-seropositive.

The chain is built from TRBV28 and TRBJ1-2; TRBD1 matches 7 bases. CDR1 is MDHEN and CDR2 is SYDVKM in the germline V gene. J was trimmed by 4 bases and V by 7 bases; bases with no gene match: 9. The CDR3 extends over 14 amino acids. As DNA, the CDR3 is TGTGCCAGCACCCGACAGACAGGGCTCTATGGCTACACCTTC. Translating it yields CASTRQTGLYGYTF.

CDR3 sequence (DNA): TGTGCCAGCAGCTCGACAGGGGCTCATTATGGCTACACCTTC. Protein product: CASSSTGAHYGYTF. The V and J genes are TRBV7-2 and TRBJ1-2, with TRBD1 identical over 8 bases. CDR1 SGHTA and CDR2 FQGNSA come from the germline V gene. CDR3 length: 14 residues. The V gene end was trimmed by 4 bases and the J gene end by 5 bases; junction bases not matched to a gene: 6.

The chain carries TRBV6-4 and TRBJ2-1; TRBD1 matches 8 bases. The CDR3 spans 15 residues. V was pared by 6 bases and J by 2 bases, with 6 bases of the junction left unmatched. Germline CDR1 MRHNA, CDR2 SNTAGT. The CDR3 loop reads CASSLNRGAYNEQFF. In DNA, the CDR3 is TGTGCCAGCAGCCTGAACAGGGGGGCCTACAATGAGCAGTTCTTC.

This sequence joins TRBV4-1 and TRBJ2-3; D is perhaps TRBD2 (6 bases). This CDR3 has 18 residues. From germline, CDR1 is MGHRA and CDR2 YSYEKL. V was shortened by 0 bases and J by 3 bases, with 19 bases between the two germline ends. CDR3 amino acids: CASSQDTSWGEDTDTQYF. The DNA for the CDR3 is TGCGCCAGCAGCCAAGATACTAGTTGGGGGGAGGATACAGATACGCAGTATTTT.

This sequence joins TRBV13 and TRBJ2-2, with 7 bases fitting TRBD1. This CDR3 contains 15 residues. CDR1 PRHDT and CDR2 FYEKMQ come from the germline V gene (reference sequence). V gave up 1 base and J gave up 6 bases; unmatched junction bases: 5. In DNA form, the CDR3 reads TGTGCCAGCAGCTTAGTGGGACAGAAGGCCGGGGAGCTGTTTTTT. It yields the protein CASSLVGQKAGELFF. The entire variable domain, with the rest obtained from reference TRBV13 and TRBJ2-2, is as follows: AAGVIQSPRHLIKEKRETATLKCYPIPRHDTVYWYQQGPGQDPQFLISFYEKMQSDKGSIPDRFSAQQFSDYHSELNMSSLELGDSALYFCASSLVGQKAGELFFGEGSRLTVL.